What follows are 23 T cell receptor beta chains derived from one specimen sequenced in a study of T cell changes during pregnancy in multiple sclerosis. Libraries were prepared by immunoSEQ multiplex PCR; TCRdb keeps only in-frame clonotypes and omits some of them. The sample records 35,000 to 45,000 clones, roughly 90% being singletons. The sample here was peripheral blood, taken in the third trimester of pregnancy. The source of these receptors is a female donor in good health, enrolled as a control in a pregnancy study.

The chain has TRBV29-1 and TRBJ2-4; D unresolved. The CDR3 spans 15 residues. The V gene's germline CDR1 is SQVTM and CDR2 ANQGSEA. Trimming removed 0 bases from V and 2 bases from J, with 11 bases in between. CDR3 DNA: TGCAGCGTTGAAGAGAACTATAAACCCAAAAACATTCAGTACTTC. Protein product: CSVEENYKPKNIQYF. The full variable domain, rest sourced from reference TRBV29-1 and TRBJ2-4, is SAVISQKPSRDICQRGTSLTIQCQVDSQVTMMFWYRQQPGQSLTLIATANQGSEATYESGFVIDKFPISRPNLTFSTLTVSNMSPEDSSIYLCSVEENYKPKNIQYFGAGTRLSVL.

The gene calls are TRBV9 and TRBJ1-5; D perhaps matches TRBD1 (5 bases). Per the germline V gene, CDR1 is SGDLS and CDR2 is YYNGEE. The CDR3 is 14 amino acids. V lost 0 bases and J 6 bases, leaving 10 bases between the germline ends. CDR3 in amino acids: CASSVGGGFQPQHF. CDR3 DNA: TGTGCCAGCAGCGTAGGCGGGGGGTTTCAGCCCCAGCATTTT.

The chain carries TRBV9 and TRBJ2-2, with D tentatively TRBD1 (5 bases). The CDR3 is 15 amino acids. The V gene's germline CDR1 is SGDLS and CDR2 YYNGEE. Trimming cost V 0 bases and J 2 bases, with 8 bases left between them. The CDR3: CASSVGRGNTGELFF. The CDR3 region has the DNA TGTGCCAGCAGCGTAGGAAGGGGAAACACCGGGGAGCTGTTTTTT.

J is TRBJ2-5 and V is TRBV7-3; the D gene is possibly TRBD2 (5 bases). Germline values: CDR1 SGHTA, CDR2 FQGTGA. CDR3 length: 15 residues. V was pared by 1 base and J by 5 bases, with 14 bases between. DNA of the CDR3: TGTGCCAGCAGCTTAAACCCGGGAATGGGGGAGACCCAGTACTTC. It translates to CASSLNPGMGETQYF. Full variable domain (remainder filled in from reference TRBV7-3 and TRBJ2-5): GAGVSQTPSNKVTEKGKYVELRCDPISGHTALYWYRQSLGQGPEFLIYFQGTGAADDSGLPNDRFFAVRPEGSVSTLKIQRTERGDSAVYLCASSLNPGMGETQYFGPGTRLLVL.

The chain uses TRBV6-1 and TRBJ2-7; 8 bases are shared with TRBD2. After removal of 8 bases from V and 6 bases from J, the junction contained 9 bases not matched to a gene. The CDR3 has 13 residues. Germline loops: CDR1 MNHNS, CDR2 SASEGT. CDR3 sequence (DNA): TGTGCCAGCGGGTTTAGCGGGGAGCTCGAGCAGTACTTC. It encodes CASGFSGELEQYF.

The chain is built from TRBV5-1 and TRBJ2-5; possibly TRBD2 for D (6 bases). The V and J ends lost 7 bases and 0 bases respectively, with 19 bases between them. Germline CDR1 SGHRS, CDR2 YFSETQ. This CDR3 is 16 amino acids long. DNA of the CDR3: TGCGCCAGCCAGACCCCGGGGGATAGGTACCAAGAGACCCAGTACTTC. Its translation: CASQTPGDRYQETQYF.

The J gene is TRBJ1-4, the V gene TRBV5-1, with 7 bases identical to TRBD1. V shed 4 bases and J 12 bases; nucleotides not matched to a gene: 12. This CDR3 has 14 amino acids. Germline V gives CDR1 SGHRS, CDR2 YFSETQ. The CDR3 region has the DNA TGCGCCAGCAGCACTGGACAGGCACTTGGGGAACTGTTTTTT. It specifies CASSTGQALGELFF.

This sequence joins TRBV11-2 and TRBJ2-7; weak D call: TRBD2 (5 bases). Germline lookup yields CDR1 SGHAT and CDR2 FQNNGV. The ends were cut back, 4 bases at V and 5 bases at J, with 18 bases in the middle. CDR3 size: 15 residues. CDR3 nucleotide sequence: TGTGCCAGCAGCTCCCTGACTACGCCCGGGGACGAGCAGTACTTC. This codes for CASSSLTTPGDEQYF.

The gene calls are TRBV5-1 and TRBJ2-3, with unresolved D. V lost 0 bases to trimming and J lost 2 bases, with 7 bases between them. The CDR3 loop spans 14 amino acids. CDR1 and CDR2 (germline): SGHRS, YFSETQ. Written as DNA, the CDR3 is TGCGCCAGCAGCTTGGTGCGGTCCACAGATACGCAGTATTTT. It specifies CASSLVRSTDTQYF. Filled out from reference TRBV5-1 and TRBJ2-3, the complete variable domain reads KAGVTQTPRYLIKTRGQQVTLSCSPISGHRSVSWYQQTPGQGLQFLFEYFSETQRNKGNFPGRFSGRQFSNSRSEMNVSTLELGDSALYLCASSLVRSTDTQYFGPGTRLTVL.

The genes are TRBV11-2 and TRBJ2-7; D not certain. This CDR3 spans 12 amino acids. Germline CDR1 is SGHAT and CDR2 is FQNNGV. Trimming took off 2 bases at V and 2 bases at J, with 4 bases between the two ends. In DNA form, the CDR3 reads TGTGCCAGCAGCTTACAAACCTACGAGCAGTACTTC. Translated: CASSLQTYEQYF.

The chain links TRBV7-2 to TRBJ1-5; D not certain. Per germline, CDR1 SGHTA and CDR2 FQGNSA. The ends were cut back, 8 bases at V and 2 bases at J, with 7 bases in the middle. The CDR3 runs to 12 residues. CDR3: CASQQRNQPQHF. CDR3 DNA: TGTGCCAGCCAACAGCGCAATCAGCCCCAGCATTTT.

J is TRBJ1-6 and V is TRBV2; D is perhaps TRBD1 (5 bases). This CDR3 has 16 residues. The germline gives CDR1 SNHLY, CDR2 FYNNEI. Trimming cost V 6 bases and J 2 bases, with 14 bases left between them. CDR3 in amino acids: CASRRGLSTYNSPLHF. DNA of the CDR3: TGTGCCAGCAGAAGGGGTCTAAGCACCTATAATTCACCCCTCCACTTT.

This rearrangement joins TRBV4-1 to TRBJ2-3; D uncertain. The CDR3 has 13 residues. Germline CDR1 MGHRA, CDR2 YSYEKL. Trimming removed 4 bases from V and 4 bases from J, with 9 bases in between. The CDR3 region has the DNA TGCGCCAGCAGCCTCATCGGTTCAGATACGCAGTATTTT. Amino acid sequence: CASSLIGSDTQYF.

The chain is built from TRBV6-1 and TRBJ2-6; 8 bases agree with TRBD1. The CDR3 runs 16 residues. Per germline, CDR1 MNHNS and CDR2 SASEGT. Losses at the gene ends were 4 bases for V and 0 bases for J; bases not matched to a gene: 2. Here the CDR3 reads CASSVGTGSGANVLTF. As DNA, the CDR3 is TGTGCCAGCAGTGTAGGGACAGGCTCTGGGGCCAACGTCCTGACTTTC.

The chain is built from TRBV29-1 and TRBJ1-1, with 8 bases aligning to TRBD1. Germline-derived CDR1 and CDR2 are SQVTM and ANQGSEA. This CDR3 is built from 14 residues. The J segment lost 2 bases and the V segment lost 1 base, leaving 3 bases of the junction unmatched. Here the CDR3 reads CSVEGDRLNTEAFF. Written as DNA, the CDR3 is TGCAGCGTTGAAGGGGACAGGTTAAACACTGAAGCTTTCTTT.

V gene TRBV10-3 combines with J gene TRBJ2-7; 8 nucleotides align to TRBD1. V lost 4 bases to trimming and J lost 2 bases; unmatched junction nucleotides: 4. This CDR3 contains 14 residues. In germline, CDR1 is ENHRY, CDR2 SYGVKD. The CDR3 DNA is TGTGCCATCAGTGGGCAGGGGGCTACCTACGAGCAGTACTTC. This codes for CAISGQGATYEQYF.

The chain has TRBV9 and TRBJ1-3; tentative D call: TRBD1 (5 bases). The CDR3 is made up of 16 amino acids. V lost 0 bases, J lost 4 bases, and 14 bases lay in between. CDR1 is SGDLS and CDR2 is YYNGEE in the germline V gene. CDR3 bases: TGTGCCAGCAGCGTAGCAAGGGGAAAGGTCGGAAACACCATATATTTT. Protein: CASSVARGKVGNTIYF.

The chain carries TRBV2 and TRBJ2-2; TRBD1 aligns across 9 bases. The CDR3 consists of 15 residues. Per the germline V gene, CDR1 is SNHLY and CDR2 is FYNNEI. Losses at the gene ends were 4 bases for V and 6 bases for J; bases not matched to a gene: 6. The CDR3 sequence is CASSVGTGSSGELFF. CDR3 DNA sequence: TGTGCCAGCAGTGTTGGGACAGGGAGTTCCGGGGAGCTGTTTTTT.

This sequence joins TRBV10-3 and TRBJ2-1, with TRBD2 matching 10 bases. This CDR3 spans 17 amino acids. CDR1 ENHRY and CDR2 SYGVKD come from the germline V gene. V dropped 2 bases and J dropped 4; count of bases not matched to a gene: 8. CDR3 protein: CAISEGILAGSYNEQFF. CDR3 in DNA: TGTGCCATCAGTGAGGGGATACTAGCGGGATCTTACAATGAGCAGTTCTTC.

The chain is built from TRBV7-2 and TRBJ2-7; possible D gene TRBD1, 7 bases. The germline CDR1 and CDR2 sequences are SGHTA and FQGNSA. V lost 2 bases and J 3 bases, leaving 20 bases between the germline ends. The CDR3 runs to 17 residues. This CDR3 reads CASSLSGGTAGHYEQYF. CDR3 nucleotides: TGTGCCAGCAGCTTATCAGGGGGGACCGCAGGCCACTACGAGCAGTACTTC. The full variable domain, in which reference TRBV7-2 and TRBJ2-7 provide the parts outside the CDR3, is GAGVSQSPSNKVTEKGKDVELRCDPISGHTALYWYRQSLGQGLEFLIYFQGNSAPDKSGLPSDRFSAERTGGSVSTLTIQRTQQEDSAVYLCASSLSGGTAGHYEQYFGPGTRLTVT.

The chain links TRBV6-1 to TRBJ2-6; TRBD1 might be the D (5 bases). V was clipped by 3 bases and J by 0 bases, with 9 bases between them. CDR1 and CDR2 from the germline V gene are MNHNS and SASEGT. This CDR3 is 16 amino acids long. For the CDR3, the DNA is TGTGCCAGCAGTGACAGGGTAGCCTCTGGGGCCAACGTCCTGACTTTC. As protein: CASSDRVASGANVLTF.

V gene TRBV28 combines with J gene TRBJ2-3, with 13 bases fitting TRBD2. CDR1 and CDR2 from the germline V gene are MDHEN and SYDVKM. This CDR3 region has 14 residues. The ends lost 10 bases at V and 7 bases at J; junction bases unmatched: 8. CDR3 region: CATITSGRGNTQYF. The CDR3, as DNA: TGTGCCACCATCACTAGCGGGAGGGGAAATACGCAGTATTTT.

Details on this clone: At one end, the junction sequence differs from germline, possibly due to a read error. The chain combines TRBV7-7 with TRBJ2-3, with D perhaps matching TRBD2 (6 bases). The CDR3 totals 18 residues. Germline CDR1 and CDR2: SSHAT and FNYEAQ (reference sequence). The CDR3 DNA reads TGTGCTAGCAGCTTGTTTTGGTGGAGTAGCGGATCCACAGATACGCAGTATTTT. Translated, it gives CASSLFWWSSGSTDTQYF.